This T cell receptor (beta chain) was documented in a study of fetal regulatory T cell absence and autoimmunity. The study's findings and limits: Compared with cord blood, pancreas showed oligoclonal TCR enrichment, some clones over 95-fold.

CDR3 size: 15 residues. The V gene's germline CDR1 is KGHSY and CDR2 FQNENV. Trimming took off 1 base at V and 4 bases at J, with 14 bases between the two ends. Points on this clone: What it recognizes is unknown.

Here immunoSEQ multiplex PCR was the method, and the copy in TCRdb shows in-frame clones only, minus some. The sample lists approximately 49,000 clones, around 85% occurring once. This chain connects TRBV16 to TRBJ2-7, with D possibly TRBD1 on 5 matching bases. The sample comprised cord blood. This TCR derives from a newborn boy with IPEX syndrome. The CDR3 protein is CASSQWSRTSYEQYF. The CDR3 DNA follows: TGTGCCAGCAGCCAATGGTCCAGGACATCTTACGAGCAGTACTTC.